A single sample gave rise to the 15 T cell receptor beta chains below, sequenced in a study of Ad26.COV2.S vaccination and SARS-CoV-2 variants. The protocol was immunoSEQ multiplex PCR, while the TCRdb copy is restricted to in-frame clones and leaves out a portion. The sample yields about 350,000 clones, roughly nine tenths seen once. Treatment here: around 19 received Ad26.COV2.S at low or high dose, single or two shots; 5 received placebo; per-sample allocation not given. Specimens were obtained on day 63 following the first vaccine or placebo injection. This material consisted of peripheral blood, taken in a trial of Ad26.COV2.S vaccine versus placebo. Receptors were obtained from a person between 18 and 65 years old who received the Ad26.COV2.S COVID-19 vaccine or a placebo.

This chain connects TRBV9 to TRBJ2-7, with 10 bases fitting TRBD2. CDR1 is SGDLS and CDR2 is YYNGEE in the germline V gene. The trim removed 3 bases at V and 5 bases at J, leaving 11 bases unmatched. The CDR3 spans 16 residues. As DNA, the CDR3 is TGTGCCAGCAGCGGGGCAGGGTCTAGCGGGGGCCACGAGCAGTACTTC. It specifies CASSGAGSSGGHEQYF.

To note about this clone: The identical CDR3 is also encoded by other nucleotide sequences in the sample. The chain has TRBV19 and TRBJ2-7, with D perhaps matching TRBD2 (5 bases). From germline, CDR1 is LNHDA and CDR2 SQIVND (reference sequence). Trimming cost V 3 bases and J 2 bases, with 11 bases left between them. The CDR3 contains 14 residues. The CDR3 here is CASSIGLATYEQYF. CDR3 nucleotides: TGTGCCAGTAGTATTGGGCTAGCCACCTACGAGCAGTACTTC.

This clone was seen only once. The chain uses TRBV4-1 and TRBJ1-2; TRBD1 agrees at 7 bases. With V trimmed by 5 bases and J by 2 bases, 5 bases remained unmatched. Germline loops: CDR1 MGHRA, CDR2 YSYEKL. The CDR3 length is 14 residues. CDR3 nucleotide sequence: TGCGCCAGCAGCGTAGACAGGGTGAACTATGGCTACACCTTC. It is translated as CASSVDRVNYGYTF.

The CDR3 sequence is CAWSVWGGGVFQETQYF. The CDR3 DNA is TGTGCCTGGAGTGTCTGGGGAGGGGGTGTTTTCCAAGAGACCCAGTACTTC. V gene TRBV30 combines with J gene TRBJ2-5, with D perhaps matching TRBD2 (7 bases). Germline assignment: CDR1 GTSNPN and CDR2 SVGIG (reference sequence). V was trimmed by 0 bases and J by 1 base, leaving 18 bases between them. The CDR3 has 17 amino acids.

J is TRBJ1-5 and V is TRBV3-1 (or the pseudogene TRBV3-2); a possible D gene is TRBD1 (5 bases). Germline V gene sequence: CDR1 LGHDT, CDR2 YNNKEL (reference sequence). V lost 3 bases and J 0 bases, leaving 9 bases between the germline ends. This CDR3 spans 15 amino acids. The CDR3: CASSHRGDSNQPQHF. As DNA, the CDR3 is TGTGCCAGCAGCCATCGAGGGGATAGCAATCAGCCCCAGCATTTT.

The chain is built from TRBV7-9 and TRBJ2-1; 11 bases align to TRBD2. V dropped 10 bases and J dropped 6; count of bases not matched to a gene: 11. Germline CDR1 and CDR2: SEHNR and FQNEAQ (reference sequence). The CDR3 covers 15 residues. The CDR3 DNA follows: TGTGCCACTACGATAGCGGGAGGGCTCGGCAATGAGCAGTTCTTC. Amino acids: CATTIAGGLGNEQFF.

This chain links TRBV7-2 with TRBJ2-5, with TRBD1 as a possible D gene (6 bases). The CDR3 is 15 amino acids. CDR1 SGHTA and CDR2 FQGNSA come from the germline V gene. V lost 2 bases and J lost 7, with 17 bases in between. Here the CDR3 DNA reads TGTGCCAGCAGCTTACAGGGCCCAGCAGGGGCGACCCAGTACTTC. Protein sequence: CASSLQGPAGATQYF.

This chain uses TRBV10-2 with TRBJ1-1; tentative D call: TRBD1 (6 bases). The length of the CDR3 is 12 residues. Germline assignment: CDR1 WSHSY and CDR2 SAAADI. V was shortened by 4 bases and J by 6 bases, with 9 bases between the two germline ends. The CDR3 DNA sequence: TGCGCCAGCAGTGGGGACATTTCTGAAGCTTTCTTT. Translating it yields CASSGDISEAFF.

The rearrangement uses TRBV7-9 and TRBJ1-2; D is perhaps TRBD1 (5 bases). The CDR3 runs to 15 residues. V dropped 3 bases and J dropped 5 bases, with 16 bases sitting between them. Germline lookup yields CDR1 SEHNR and CDR2 FQNEAQ (reference sequence). The CDR3 sequence is CASSFTGTIGYGYTF. The CDR3 nucleotides read TGTGCCAGCAGCTTCACGGGGACGATTGGGTATGGCTACACCTTC.

The chain has TRBV6-5 and TRBJ2-7; D is perhaps TRBD1 (5 bases). The CDR3 extends over 16 amino acids. The V end was cut by 0 bases, the J end by 0 bases, with 12 bases between. Germline V gives CDR1 MNHEY, CDR2 SVGAGI. The CDR3 reads CASSYSTERSSYEQYF. CDR3 DNA: TGTGCCAGCAGTTACTCGACAGAAAGGAGCTCCTACGAGCAGTACTTC.

The J gene is TRBJ2-1, the V gene TRBV7-3, with 8 bases matching TRBD2. After removal of 1 base from V and 9 bases from J, the junction contained 8 bases not matched to a gene. The CDR3 loop spans 15 amino acids. The germline gives CDR1 SGHTA, CDR2 FQGTGA. The CDR3, as DNA: TGTGCCAGCAGCTTAAACGGGAGGGCCATGGGTGAGCAGTTCTTC. As protein: CASSLNGRAMGEQFF.

This sequence joins TRBV10-3 and TRBJ2-2; maybe TRBD1 (7 bases). There are 13 residues in the CDR3. Trimming removed 11 bases from V and 3 bases from J, with 13 bases in between. Germline V gene data show CDR1 as ENHRY and CDR2 as SYGVKD. The CDR3 protein is CAGRGDDTGELFF. Here the CDR3 DNA reads TGTGCCGGCAGGGGGGATGACACCGGGGAGCTGTTTTTT.

The V and J genes are TRBV12-3 or TRBV12-4 and TRBJ1-3, with unresolved D. V lost 1 base to trimming and J lost 7 bases, with 8 bases between them. CDR3 size: 13 residues. This chain's CDR3 is CASSLGAHNTIYF. CDR3 sequence (DNA): TGTGCCAGCAGTTTAGGAGCCCATAACACCATATATTTT.

The chain has TRBV4-3 and TRBJ2-1; D gene unclear. Deletions cut 4 bases from V and 5 bases from J, with 12 bases between. Germline values: CDR1 LGHNA, CDR2 YSLEER. This CDR3 comprises 14 residues. In DNA form, the CDR3 reads TGCGCCAGCAGCCGAGAGGCCGCCGACAATGAGCAGTTCTTC. Translation gives CASSREAADNEQFF.

In DNA, the CDR3 is TGTGCCAGCAGTTTAAACCCCCGGGACAGGGGGCGTTTGCAAGGCTACACCTTC. Translating it yields CASSLNPRDRGRLQGYTF. The V and J genes are TRBV27 and TRBJ1-2; TRBD1 matches 12 bases. V lost 2 bases, J lost 8 bases, and 15 bases stayed unmatched. This CDR3 region has 18 residues. Germline values: CDR1 MNHEY, CDR2 SMNVEV (reference sequence).